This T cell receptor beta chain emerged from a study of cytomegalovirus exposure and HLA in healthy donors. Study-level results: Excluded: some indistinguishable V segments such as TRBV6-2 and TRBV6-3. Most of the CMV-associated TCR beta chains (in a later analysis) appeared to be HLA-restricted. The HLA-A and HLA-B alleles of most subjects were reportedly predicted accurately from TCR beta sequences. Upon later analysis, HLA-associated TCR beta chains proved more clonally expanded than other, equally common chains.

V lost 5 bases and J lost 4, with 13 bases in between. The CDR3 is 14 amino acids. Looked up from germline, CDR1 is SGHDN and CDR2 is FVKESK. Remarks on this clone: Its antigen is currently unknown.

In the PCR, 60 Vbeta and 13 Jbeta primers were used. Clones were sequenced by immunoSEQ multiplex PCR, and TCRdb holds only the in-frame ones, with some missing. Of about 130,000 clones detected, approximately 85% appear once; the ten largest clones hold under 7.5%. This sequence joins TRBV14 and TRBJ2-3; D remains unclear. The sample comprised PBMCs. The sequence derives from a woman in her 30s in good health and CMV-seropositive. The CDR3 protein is CASSYGAGSDTQYF. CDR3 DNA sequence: TGTGCCAGCAGCTATGGAGCCGGGTCAGATACGCAGTATTTT.